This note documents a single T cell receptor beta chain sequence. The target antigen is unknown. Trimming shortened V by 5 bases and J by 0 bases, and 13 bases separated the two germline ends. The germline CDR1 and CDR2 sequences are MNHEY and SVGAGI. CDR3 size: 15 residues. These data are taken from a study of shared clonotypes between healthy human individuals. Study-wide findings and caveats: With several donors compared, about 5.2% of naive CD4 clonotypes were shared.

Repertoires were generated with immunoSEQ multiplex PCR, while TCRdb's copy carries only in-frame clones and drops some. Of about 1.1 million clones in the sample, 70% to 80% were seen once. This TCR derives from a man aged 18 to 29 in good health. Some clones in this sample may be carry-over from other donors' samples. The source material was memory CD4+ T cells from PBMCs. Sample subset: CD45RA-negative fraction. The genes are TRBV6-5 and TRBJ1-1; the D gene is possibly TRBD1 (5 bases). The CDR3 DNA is TGTGCCAGCAGTGCTCTTCGGGGGGTGAACACTGAAGCTTTCTTT. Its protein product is CASSALRGVNTEAFF.